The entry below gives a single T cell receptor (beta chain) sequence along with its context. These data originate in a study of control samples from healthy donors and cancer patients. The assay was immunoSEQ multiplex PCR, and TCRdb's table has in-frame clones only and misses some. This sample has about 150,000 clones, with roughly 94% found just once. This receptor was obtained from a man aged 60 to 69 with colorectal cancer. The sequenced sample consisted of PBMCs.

The CDR3 is CATSRNFSYNEQFF. The CDR3, as DNA: TGTGCCACCAGTCGGAACTTCTCCTACAATGAGCAGTTCTTC. The chain uses TRBV24-1 and TRBJ2-1; D is ambiguous. Per germline, CDR1 KGHDR and CDR2 SFDVKD. V gave up 6 bases and J gave up 0 bases, with 8 bases separating them. The CDR3 is 14 amino acids.